These 22 T cell receptor beta chains originate from one sample sequenced in a study of regulatory T cells in long-lasting Graves disease listed by TCRdb under 2021. What the time point label conveys for this sample: newly diagnosed GD, antithyroid drugs for less than 3 months. For both TCR sequencing and RNA sequencing, RNA was extracted from PBMCs using TRIzol. Library creation used multiplex PCR. Sequencer: Illumina HiSeq 4000. To build TCR beta libraries, CDR3 regions were amplified by Arm-PCR using iRepertoire HTBI primers. TCRdb passed the public sequencing reads through fastp at Q25 and MiXCR, retaining productive beta sequences. Entries that share a CDR3 protein sequence are merged under the most common genes and DNA. The sample table records roughly 380,000 distinct CDR3 sequences; 15% of these occur just once. About 20% of the sample lies in the top ten. Sequenced here: peripheral blood mononuclear cells (PBMCs), sampled at new diagnosis, from a patient treated with antithyroid drugs. The receptors derive from a female donor with Graves disease.

At least ten counts were recorded for this clonotype. The rearrangement joins TRBV30 to TRBJ1-2, with D unresolved. Trimming removed 1 base at V and 4 bases at J, with 7 bases between. CDR3 length equals 12 residues. Germline V gene data show CDR1 as GTSNPN and CDR2 as SVGIG (reference sequence). The CDR3 coding sequence is TGTGCCTGGAGTGGATCGGGCTATGGCTACACCTTC. It yields the protein CAWSGSGYGYTF.

This clonotype was seen many times. The chain carries TRBV19 and TRBJ2-2; 9 bases agree with TRBD2. The V gene's germline CDR1 is LNHDA and CDR2 SQIVND (reference sequence). The CDR3 consists of 16 residues. The V and J ends lost 9 bases and 2 bases, in that order; junction bases with no gene match: 10. Here the CDR3 DNA reads TGTGCCAGCCGCACGAGGCTAGCGGGAAACACCGGGGAGCTGTTTTTT. It translates to CASRTRLAGNTGELFF.

This clonotype was seen ten or more times. V is TRBV2 and J is TRBJ1-5, with no clear D. This CDR3 region has 14 residues. V was shortened by 4 bases and J by 4 bases, with 11 bases between the two germline ends. The germline V gene has CDR1 SNHLY and CDR2 FYNNEI. The DNA of the CDR3 is TGTGCCAGCAGTGTGGGGTCCTTTAATCAGCCCCAGCATTTT. It yields the protein CASSVGSFNQPQHF.

This clonotype was detected many times. The genes are TRBV30 and TRBJ2-7; possible D gene TRBD2, 6 bases. There are 13 residues in the CDR3. The V gene's germline CDR1 is GTSNPN and CDR2 SVGIG (reference sequence). The germline V and J ends were trimmed by 5 bases and 4 bases, with 15 bases remaining between them. The CDR3 spells CAWELDYSYEQYF. The CDR3 nucleotides read TGTGCCTGGGAACTGGACTACTCATACGAGCAGTACTTC.

As regards this clonotype: A single base separates this from a much larger clone, so it may be a read error. This sequence joins TRBV12-3 or TRBV12-4 and TRBJ1-2; D possibly corresponds to TRBD1 (6 bases). The CDR3 runs 17 residues. The V end lost 4 bases, the J end lost 4 bases, and 22 bases lay between the germline ends. The CDR3 coding sequence is TGTGCCAGCAGTTCCTCAGCGCCCCTACAGGGAAGCTATGGCTACACCTTC. It yields the protein CASSSSAPLQGSYGYTF.

This clonotype was seen a handful of times. V usage is TRBV2 and J usage is TRBJ2-7; a possible D gene is TRBD2 (6 bases). Germline V gene data show CDR1 as SNHLY and CDR2 as FYNNEI. V gave up 10 bases and J gave up 6 bases, with 13 bases separating them. The CDR3 length is 11 residues. The DNA of the CDR3 is TGTGCCACCGCCCGGGAGAGCGAGCAGTACTTC. Protein product: CATARESEQYF.

This clonotype was detected many times. The rearrangement uses TRBV20-1 and TRBJ2-1, with D possibly being TRBD1 or TRBD2 (6 bases each). Germline V gives CDR1 DFQATT, CDR2 SNEGSKA (reference sequence). The CDR3 contains 13 residues. The V and J ends lost 3 bases and 5 bases respectively, with 11 bases between them. The CDR3 bases are TGCAGTGCTAGGGGGGGCATAGACAATGAGCAGTTCTTC. As protein: CSARGGIDNEQFF.

V and J are TRBV19 and TRBJ1-4, with 7 bases identical to TRBD1. V was pared by 6 bases and J by 5 bases, with 6 bases of the junction left unmatched. Germline CDR1 LNHDA, CDR2 SQIVND (reference sequence). The CDR3 is 14 amino acids. DNA of the CDR3: TGTGCCAGTAGAAATGACAGGGCCAATGAAAAACTGTTTTTT. This translates into CASRNDRANEKLFF.

This clonotype was seen many times. The chain couples TRBV7-2 to TRBJ2-3; no definite D call. The germline V gene has CDR1 SGHTA and CDR2 FQGNSA. V was clipped by 5 bases and J by 2 bases, with 26 bases between them. The CDR3 contains 19 residues. The CDR3 DNA reads TGTGCCAGCAGCCAAGTAAGCTGGCTCGAGCAGCCTTTCACAGATACGCAGTATTTT. Protein sequence: CASSQVSWLEQPFTDTQYF.

Many counts were recorded for this clonotype. This chain connects TRBV19 to TRBJ2-2, with D perhaps being TRBD1 or TRBD2 (5 bases each). CDR3 length equals 14 residues. CDR1 LNHDA and CDR2 SQIVND come from the germline V gene (reference sequence). Trimming shortened V by 6 bases and J by 4 bases, and 12 bases separated the two germline ends. CDR3 region: CASSIYGTTGELFF. The CDR3 DNA reads as TGTGCCAGTAGCATCTATGGGACCACCGGGGAGCTGTTTTTT. The full variable domain, in which reference TRBV19 and TRBJ2-2 provide the parts outside the CDR3, is DGGITQSPKYLFRKEGQNVTLSCEQNLNHDAMYWYRQDPGQGLRLIYYSQIVNDFQKGDIAEGYSVSREKKESFPLTVTSAQKNPTAFYLCASSIYGTTGELFFGEGSRLTVL.

This clonotype was seen a handful of times. V is TRBV10-2 and J is TRBJ1-2; 10 bases match TRBD1. The CDR3 runs 14 residues. CDR1 and CDR2 from the germline V gene are WSHSY and SAAADI. The junction had 6 bases not matched to a gene; V was cut back by 3 bases and J by 8 bases. As DNA, the CDR3 is TGCGCCAGCAGTGAAGCCGGGACAGGGGAAGGCTACACCTTC. Its protein product is CASSEAGTGEGYTF.

This clonotype came up many times. The rearrangement joins TRBV7-2 to TRBJ2-1; 11 nucleotides line up with TRBD2. The CDR3 contains 17 residues. CDR1 and CDR2 (germline): SGHTA, FQGNSA. Germline trimming cut 0 bases from V and 1 base from J; bases unmatched to any gene: 2. Here the CDR3 reads CASSLAGLAVSYNEQFF. The CDR3 DNA is TGTGCCAGCAGCTTAGCGGGACTAGCGGTATCCTACAATGAGCAGTTCTTC.

There are many counts of this clonotype. The V and J genes are TRBV10-3 and TRBJ2-7, with 8 nucleotides matching TRBD1. This CDR3 region has 14 residues. V dropped 8 bases and J dropped 3; count of bases not matched to a gene: 9. Germline V gene lookup returns CDR1 ENHRY and CDR2 SYGVKD. CDR3 nucleotides: TGTGCCATCGAGCCGGACAGGGTGATCTACGAGCAGTACTTC. Protein sequence: CAIEPDRVIYEQYF.

This clonotype was detected ten times or more. The V gene is TRBV7-9, the J gene TRBJ2-7; 10 bases map to TRBD1. The germline V gene has CDR1 SEHNR and CDR2 FQNEAQ (reference sequence). The CDR3 is made up of 13 amino acids. Unmatched junction bases numbered 2, after V lost 4 bases and J lost 5 bases. The CDR3 bases are TGTGCCAGCAGCTCGGGACAGGGGAACGAGCAGTACTTC. Translated, it gives CASSSGQGNEQYF.

This clonotype was observed at least ten times. The V gene is TRBV27, the J gene TRBJ2-1, with 12 bases that match TRBD2. There are 16 residues in the CDR3. Germline CDR1 reads MNHEY; CDR2 reads SMNVEV (reference sequence). The J segment lost 1 base and the V segment lost 6 bases, leaving 4 bases of the junction unmatched. CDR3 loop: CASRGTSGLSYNEQFF. CDR3 nucleotide sequence: TGTGCCAGCAGGGGGACTAGCGGGCTATCCTACAATGAGCAGTTCTTC.

This clonotype has more than one count but fewer than ten. This may arise from a read error, as a much more abundant clone is one base away. The chain is built from TRBV5-1 and TRBJ1-1; 9 bases line up with TRBD1. The CDR3 sequence is 17 residues long. Germline V gives CDR1 SGHRS, CDR2 YFSETQ. The CDR3 DNA is TGCACCAGCAGCCACGCGACGACAGGGGGGGTGAACACTGAAGCTTTCTTT. Translating gives CTSSHATTGGVNTEAFF.

This clonotype has at least ten counts. This sequence joins TRBV30 and TRBJ2-7; D could derive from TRBD1 or TRBD2 (5 bases each). The germline V and J ends were trimmed by 5 bases and 4 bases, with 9 bases remaining between them. This CDR3 region has 11 residues. From germline, CDR1 is GTSNPN and CDR2 SVGIG (reference sequence). The CDR3 DNA is TGTGCCTGGGGGACGGTTTACGAGCAGTACTTC. It yields the protein CAWGTVYEQYF.

This clonotype was seen ten or more times. This rearrangement joins TRBV12-3 or TRBV12-4 to TRBJ1-1; 7 bases map to TRBD1. The CDR3 spans 13 residues. The V and J ends lost 5 bases and 6 bases, in that order; junction bases with no gene match: 6. The DNA of the CDR3 is TGTGCCAGCAGTGCGACAGGGAGCGCTGAAGCTTTCTTT. Its translation: CASSATGSAEAFF.

Concerning this clonotype: This sequence may be a read error, since a much larger clone differs from it by one base. The V and J genes are TRBV25-1 and TRBJ1-3; D not certain. Germline values: CDR1 MGHDK, CDR2 SYGVNS. V shed 3 bases and J shed 2 bases, with 2 bases lying between them. This CDR3 comprises 12 residues. CDR3 nucleotide sequence: TGTGCCAGCAGTGACGCTGGAAACACCATATATTTT. This codes for CASSDAGNTIYF.

The table lists this clonotype with a few counts. A much larger clonotype is one base distant, so this may be a read error. This sequence joins TRBV5-1 and TRBJ2-3; the D gene could be TRBD1 or TRBD2 (5 bases each). The V gene lost 0 bases and the J gene lost 4 bases, with 12 bases spanning the gap. The germline V gene has CDR1 SGHRS and CDR2 YFSETQ. This CDR3 region has 15 residues. CDR3 nucleotides: TGCGCCAGCAGCTTGGCCGAGGGACGCGCAGATACGCAGTATTTT. Residues: CASSLAEGRADTQYF. Full variable domain (remainder filled in from reference TRBV5-1 and TRBJ2-3): KAGVTQTPRYLIKTRGQQVTLSCSPISGHRSVSWYQQTPGQGLQFLFEYFSETQRNKGNFPGRFSGRQFSNSRSEMNVSTLELGDSALYLCASSLAEGRADTQYFGPGTRLTVL.

This chain links TRBV12-5 with TRBJ1-1, with D uncertain. Germline loops: CDR1 LGHNT, CDR2 FRNRAP. With 0 bases removed from V and 3 bases from J, the gap between germline ends came to 8 bases. The CDR3 consists of 14 residues. The CDR3 protein is CASGLVQRDTEAFF. The CDR3 coding sequence is TGTGCTAGTGGTTTGGTCCAAAGGGACACTGAAGCTTTCTTT.

The rearrangement uses TRBV5-1 and TRBJ1-6; D ambiguous. CDR1 SGHRS and CDR2 YFSETQ come from the germline V gene. The CDR3 extends over 15 amino acids. V lost 0 bases and J lost 5, with 9 bases in between. This CDR3 reads CASSLGPENNSPLHF. In DNA, the CDR3 is TGCGCCAGCAGCTTGGGTCCAGAAAATAATTCACCCCTCCACTTT.